This T cell receptor beta chain is drawn from a study of Graves' ophthalmopathy and Graves' hyperthyroidism. Germline V gene sequence: CDR1 DFQATT, CDR2 SNEGSKA (reference sequence). V was cut by 3 bases and J by 3 bases, with 14 bases left in between. The CDR3 runs to 14 residues. There are many counts of this clonotype. The authors amplified TCR beta CDR3 regions from RNA transcripts. A first-round RT-PCR used HTBI primers, followed by a second-round multiplex PCR. TCRdb called the multiplex PCR reads again in MiXCR, with one record for every CDR3 protein. The sample lists about 700,000 distinct CDR3 sequences; roughly two fifths were seen once.

Sequences were obtained from peripheral blood. The rearrangement uses TRBV20-1 and TRBJ2-5; the D call may be TRBD1 or TRBD2 (5 bases each). The TCR comes from an adult man with Graves' ophthalmopathy. The CDR3 spells CSASRGRKEETQYF. The CDR3 bases are TGCAGTGCTAGCCGGGGACGGAAAGAAGAGACCCAGTACTTC.